Listed below are T cell receptor beta chains from one sample, sequenced in a study of cytomegalovirus exposure and HLA in healthy donors. Here immunoSEQ multiplex PCR was the method, and the copy in TCRdb shows in-frame clones only, minus some. The table shows about 140,000 clones, with approximately 94% occurring only once. The sample was PBMCs. The source is a man younger than 35 in good health and CMV-seropositive. Both conserved end residues are trimmed from each CDR3. Each record gives: CDR3 length, J gene, V gene, CDR3 protein.

12 | TRBJ2-1 | TRBV5-1 | ASTTGTNYNEQF
12 | TRBJ2-2 | TRBV4-1 | ASSRDSNTGELF
11 | TRBJ2-7 | TRBV7-9 | ASSAERTWEQY
13 | TRBJ2-5 | TRBV5-1 | ASSLTGGAEETQY
12 | TRBJ1-2 | TRBV19 | ASSAFSGDYGYT
13 | TRBJ2-7 | TRBV2 | ASREKAGESYEQY
12 | TRBJ1-2 | TRBV10-3 | AISGGSDYYGYT
14 | TRBJ2-1 | TRBV11-2 | ASSLDPLSSYNEQF
14 | TRBJ2-7 | TRBV5-1 | ASSFSPLSGGDEQY
14 | TRBJ1-6 | TRBV7-2 | ASSLRPGQINSPLH
13 | TRBJ2-7 | TRBV6-5 | ASSLSGALSYEQY
12 | TRBJ2-5 | TRBV5-1 | ASSPTRGTETQY
13 | TRBJ2-7 | TRBV9 | ASSKGQPSSYEQY
12 | TRBJ1-2 | TRBV28 | ASSLSDSDYGYT
11 | TRBJ1-5 | TRBV4-2 | ASSQGGAGPQH
17 | TRBJ1-2 | TRBV28 | ASSLSYGTGGLANYGYT
10 | TRBJ1-2 | TRBV7-9 | ASSLARNGYT
12 | TRBJ1-5 | TRBV28 | ASKGTNSNQPQH
11 | TRBJ2-7 | TRBV5-8 | ASSLGPRDEQY
16 | TRBJ1-5 | TRBV19 | ASSNQWAAGGSNQPQH
14 | TRBJ2-7 | TRBV5-1 | ASSLQSKSTGNEQY
14 | TRBJ2-3 | TRBV5-1 | ASSLQVLQNTDTQY
12 | TRBJ2-7 | TRBV5-1 | ASSLGREYYEQY
16 | TRBJ2-2 | TRBV5-1 | ASSFGLPGLRPTGELF
12 | TRBJ1-2 | TRBV18 | ASSPRDRPNGYT
12 | TRBJ2-2 | TRBV2 | ASGTTGEVGELF
10 | TRBJ2-7 | TRBV7-9 | ASSLGTGEQY
12 | TRBJ1-5 | TRBV28 | ASSLRDSNQPQH
10 | TRBJ2-7 | TRBV21-1 | ASSKKGSQAG
13 | TRBJ2-2 | TRBV28 | ASSPTGYPAGELF
13 | TRBJ2-7 | TRBV4-1 | ASSQDLALSYEQY
15 | TRBJ2-5 | TRBV7-9 | ASSTGQKKETRGAQY
10 | TRBJ2-7 | TRBV5-1 | ASSRSGREQY
13 | TRBJ2-5 | TRBV2 | ASSESGTSIETQY
13 | TRBJ2-5 | TRBV5-4 | ASSPRLADQETQY
12 | TRBJ1-2 | TRBV29-1 | SVGGAGRDYGYT
14 | TRBJ1-2 | TRBV29-1 | SVERLPGQVFLGYT
14 | TRBJ2-7 | TRBV5-1 | ASSLDGSGTLYEQY
10 | TRBJ1-2 | TRBV5-6 | ASSLAGYGYT
13 | TRBJ2-2 | TRBV7-8 | ASSLPSGTAGELF
11 | TRBJ2-7 | TRBV29-1 | SVRGRLGYEQY
13 | TRBJ2-7 | TRBV6-1 | ASSATTPTTYEQY
11 | TRBJ2-7 | TRBV18 | ASSPGASDEQY
11 | TRBJ2-7 | TRBV30 | AWSAMGGHEQY
15 | TRBJ2-3 | TRBV7-8 | ASSSLAGVSGTDTQY
12 | TRBJ1-1 | TRBV5-4 | ASSLAKSGAEAF
11 | TRBJ2-2 | TRBV6-5 | ASCRGAAGELF
12 | TRBJ2-7 | TRBV7-2 | ASSRDRDAYEQY